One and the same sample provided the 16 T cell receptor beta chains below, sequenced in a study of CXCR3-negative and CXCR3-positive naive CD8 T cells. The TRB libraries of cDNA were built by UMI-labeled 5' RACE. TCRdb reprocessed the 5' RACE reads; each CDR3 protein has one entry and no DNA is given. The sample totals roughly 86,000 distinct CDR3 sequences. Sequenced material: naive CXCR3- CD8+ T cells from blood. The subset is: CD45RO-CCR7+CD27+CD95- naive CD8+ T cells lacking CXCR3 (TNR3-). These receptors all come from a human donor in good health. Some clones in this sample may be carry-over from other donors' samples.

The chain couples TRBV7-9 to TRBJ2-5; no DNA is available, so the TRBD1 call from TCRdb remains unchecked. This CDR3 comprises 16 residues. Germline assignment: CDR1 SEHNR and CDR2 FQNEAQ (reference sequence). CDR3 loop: CSSSSVGQRSQETQYF.

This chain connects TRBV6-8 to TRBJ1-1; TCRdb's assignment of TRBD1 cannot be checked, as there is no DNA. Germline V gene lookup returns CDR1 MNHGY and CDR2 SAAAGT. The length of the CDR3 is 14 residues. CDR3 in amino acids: CASSYTDRVTEAFF.

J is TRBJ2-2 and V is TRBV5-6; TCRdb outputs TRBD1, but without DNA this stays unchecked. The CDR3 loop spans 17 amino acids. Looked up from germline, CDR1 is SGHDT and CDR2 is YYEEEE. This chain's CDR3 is CASSLANRGASTGELFF.

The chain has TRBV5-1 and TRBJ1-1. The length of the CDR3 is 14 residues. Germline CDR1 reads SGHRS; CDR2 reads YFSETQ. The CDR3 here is CASSLALGNTEAFF.

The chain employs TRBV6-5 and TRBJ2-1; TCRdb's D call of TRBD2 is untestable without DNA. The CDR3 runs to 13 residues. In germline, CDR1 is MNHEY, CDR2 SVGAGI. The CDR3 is CASKLAGSVEQFF.

The CDR3 sequence: CATSRDADTQYF. The rearrangement uses TRBV15 and TRBJ2-3. Looked up from germline, CDR1 is LNHNV and CDR2 is YYDKDF (reference sequence). This CDR3 comprises 12 residues.

CDR3: CASSLEGTLETQYF. The V and J genes are TRBV5-1 and TRBJ2-5; the TRBD1 assignment by TCRdb is unverifiable without DNA. Looked up from germline, CDR1 is SGHRS and CDR2 is YFSETQ. There are 14 residues in the CDR3.

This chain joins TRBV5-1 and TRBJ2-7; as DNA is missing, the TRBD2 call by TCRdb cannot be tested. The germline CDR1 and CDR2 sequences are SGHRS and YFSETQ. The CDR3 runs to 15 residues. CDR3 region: CASEEGPERFYEQYF.

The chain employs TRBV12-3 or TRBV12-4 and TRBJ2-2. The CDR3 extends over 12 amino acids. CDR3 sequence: CATGENTGELFF.

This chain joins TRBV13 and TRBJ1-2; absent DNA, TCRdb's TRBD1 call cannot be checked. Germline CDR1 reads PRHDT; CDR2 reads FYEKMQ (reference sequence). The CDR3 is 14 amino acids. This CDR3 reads CASSPRQGGYGYTF.

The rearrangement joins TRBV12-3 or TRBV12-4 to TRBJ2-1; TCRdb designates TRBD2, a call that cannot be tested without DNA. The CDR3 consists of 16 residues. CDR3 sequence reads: CASSRGLAGVLNEQFF.

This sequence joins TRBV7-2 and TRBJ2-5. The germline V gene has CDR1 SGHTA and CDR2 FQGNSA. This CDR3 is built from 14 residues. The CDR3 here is CASSPWADQETQYF.

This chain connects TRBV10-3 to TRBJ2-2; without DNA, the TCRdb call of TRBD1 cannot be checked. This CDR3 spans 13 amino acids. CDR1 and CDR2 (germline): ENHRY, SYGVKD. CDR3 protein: CAVGQGNTGELFF.

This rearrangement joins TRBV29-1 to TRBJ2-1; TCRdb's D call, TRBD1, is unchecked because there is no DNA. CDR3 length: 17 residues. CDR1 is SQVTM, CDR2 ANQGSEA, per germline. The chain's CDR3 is CSVGGHRRVSSYNEQFF.

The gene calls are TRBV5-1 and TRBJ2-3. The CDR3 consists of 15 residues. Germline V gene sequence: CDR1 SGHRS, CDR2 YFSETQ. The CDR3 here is CASSLEVSFTDTQCF.

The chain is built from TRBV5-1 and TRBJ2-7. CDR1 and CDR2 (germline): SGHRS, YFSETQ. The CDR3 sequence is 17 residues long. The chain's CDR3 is CASSPHFGAVTPYEQYF.